One sample yielded the 29 T cell receptor beta chains listed below, sequenced in a study of T cells after yellow fever vaccination. TCRdb passed the 5' RACE reads through MiXCR, listing each CDR3 protein once. The repertoire has about 260,000 distinct CDR3 sequences, roughly 5.2% of them found once; the top ten carry roughly 3.4%. The specimen was CD4+ T cells sorted from PBMCs, collected on the day of the yellow fever booster vaccination. Every receptor here comes from a man younger than 30 who received the YFV17D yellow fever vaccine.

In its sample, this clonotype was seen many times. The V and J genes are TRBV4-2 and TRBJ1-4; 9 nucleotides match TRBD1. The CDR3 is 15 amino acids. Germline values: CDR1 LGHNA, CDR2 YNFKEQ. V shed 6 bases, J shed 11 bases, and the junction held 13 bases outside the gene matches. The CDR3 protein is CASRLLTGGVEKLFF. CDR3 DNA sequence: TGTGCCAGCAGACTATTGACAGGGGGAGTCGAGAAACTGTTTTTT.

There are a few counts of this clonotype. The rearrangement links TRBV5-4 to TRBJ2-5, with 12 bases aligning to TRBD2. The V segment lost 0 bases and the J segment 9 bases; nucleotides outside the gene matches: 12. In germline, CDR1 is SGHNT, CDR2 YYREEE (reference sequence). The CDR3 runs to 17 residues. The CDR3 spells CASSLDLTSGGREAQYF. Written as DNA, the CDR3 is TGTGCCAGCAGCTTGGATCTCACTAGCGGGGGGCGGGAGGCCCAGTACTTC.

The chain joins TRBV7-8 to TRBJ1-1; D uncertain. Trimming took 5 bases from V and 3 from J, leaving 10 bases between them. CDR3 length: 13 amino acids. The germline gives CDR1 SGHVS, CDR2 FQNEAQ. The CDR3 DNA reads as TGTGCCAGCAGCCCGAAGCCCCACACTGAAGCTTTCTTT. It specifies CASSPKPHTEAFF. Full variable domain (missing parts from reference TRBV7-8 and TRBJ1-1): GAGVSQSPRYKVAKRGQDVALRCDPISGHVSLFWYQQALGQGPEFLTYFQNEAQLDKSGLPSDRFFAERPEGSVSTLKIQRTQQEDSAVYLCASSPKPHTEAFFGQGTRLTVV.

This clonotype has ten or more counts. The chain uses TRBV6-2 or TRBV6-3 and TRBJ2-5, with 10 bases matching TRBD2. V dropped 2 bases and J dropped 1; count of bases not matched to a gene: 4. The CDR3 spans 16 residues. CDR1 and CDR2 (germline): MNHEY, SVGEGT. The CDR3 spells CASSYGASGGQETQYF. The CDR3 DNA reads as TGTGCCAGCAGTTACGGGGCTAGCGGGGGCCAAGAGACCCAGTACTTC.

V is TRBV6-5 and J is TRBJ1-1, with TRBD1 identical over 7 bases. The CDR3 loop spans 12 amino acids. J gave up 7 bases and V 7 bases, and 6 bases lay outside the gene matches. CDR1 is MNHEY and CDR2 is SVGAGI in the germline V gene. CDR3 sequence reads: CASKRRGLEAFF. The CDR3 DNA follows: TGTGCCAGCAAACGTAGGGGGCTTGAAGCTTTCTTT.

This clonotype has a handful of counts. The V gene is TRBV12-3 or TRBV12-4, the J gene TRBJ1-2, with no clear D. The CDR3 is 14 amino acids. Trimming cost V 3 bases and J 7 bases, with 15 bases left between them. In DNA form, the CDR3 reads TGTGCCAGCAGTTTTGGGTGGAGCACGGGTGGCTACACCTTC. As protein: CASSFGWSTGGYTF.

J is TRBJ1-3 and V is TRBV5-4; D not resolved. V dropped 4 bases and J dropped 4 bases, with 15 bases sitting between them. CDR3 length: 15 amino acids. The germline V gene has CDR1 SGHNT and CDR2 YYREEE (reference sequence). CDR3 DNA: TGTGCCAGCAGCACGAAACAAGAGGGAGGAAACACCATATATTTT. Translating gives CASSTKQEGGNTIYF.

The chain combines TRBV28 with TRBJ1-2; TRBD1 is a possible D gene (5 bases). V lost 0 bases to trimming and J lost 2 bases, with 7 bases between them. There are 14 residues in the CDR3. The germline gives CDR1 MDHEN, CDR2 SYDVKM. CDR3 loop: CASSLWGPNYGYTF. The CDR3 bases are TGTGCCAGCAGTTTATGGGGACCCAACTATGGCTACACCTTC.

The chain recombines TRBV6-5 with TRBJ2-3, with D maybe TRBD2 (6 bases). Trimming left V 6 bases short and J 5 bases short, with 15 bases between. The length of the CDR3 is 14 residues. CDR1 and CDR2 from the germline V gene are MNHEY and SVGAGI. The CDR3: CASSKRGKRDTQYF. The DNA for the CDR3 is TGTGCCAGCAGCAAACGGGGGAAACGAGATACGCAGTATTTT.

This clonotype has a handful of counts. The CDR3 protein is CASSAWGQGRHEQFF. The CDR3 region has the DNA TGTGCCAGTAGCGCCTGGGGACAGGGTCGGCATGAGCAGTTCTTC. The rearrangement links TRBV19 to TRBJ2-1, with 9 nucleotides matching TRBD1. Germline CDR1 and CDR2: LNHDA and SQIVND (reference sequence). The CDR3 consists of 15 residues. Germline trimming cut 6 bases from V and 8 bases from J; bases unmatched to any gene: 11.

The J gene is TRBJ1-1, the V gene TRBV7-3, with TRBD1 identical over 8 bases. Trimming cost V 3 bases and J 5 bases; bases outside gene matches: 5. CDR3 length: 14 residues. Germline V gene sequence: CDR1 SGHTA, CDR2 FQGTGA. CDR3: CASSLGRGRTEAFF. Written as DNA, the CDR3 is TGTGCCAGCAGCTTGGGCAGGGGGCGGACTGAAGCTTTCTTT.

The chain has TRBV12-3 or TRBV12-4 and TRBJ2-1; 9 bases fit TRBD1. The CDR3 is 16 residues long. V lost 6 bases, J lost 0 bases, and 6 bases stayed unmatched. This chain's CDR3 is CASRTGTGSSYNEQFF. CDR3 coding DNA: TGTGCCAGCAGAACCGGGACAGGGAGCTCCTACAATGAGCAGTTCTTC.

V and J are TRBV25-1 and TRBJ2-5, with TRBD1 matching over 9 bases. CDR1 is MGHDK and CDR2 is SYGVNS in the germline V gene. CDR3 length: 13 residues. The V segment lost 7 bases and the J segment 5 bases; nucleotides outside the gene matches: 5. The CDR3 here is CASKRTGEETQYF. In DNA form, the CDR3 reads TGTGCCAGCAAGCGGACAGGGGAGGAGACCCAGTACTTC.

This clonotype was seen at least ten times. The J gene is TRBJ2-7, the V gene TRBV25-1, with D uncertain. The V gene lost 6 bases and the J gene lost 0 bases, with 9 bases spanning the gap. Germline V gene sequence: CDR1 MGHDK, CDR2 SYGVNS. The CDR3 covers 13 residues. CDR3 DNA sequence: TGTGCCAGCAGCGACAAGAGCTCCTACGAGCAGTACTTC. Protein sequence: CASSDKSSYEQYF.

The rearrangement links TRBV6-2 or TRBV6-3 to TRBJ1-5; 7 positions match TRBD1. In germline, CDR1 is MNHEY, CDR2 SVGEGT. This CDR3 has 14 residues. V dropped 6 bases and J dropped 7; count of bases not matched to a gene: 9. CDR3 loop: CASRTDRWGQPQHF. In DNA, the CDR3 is TGTGCCAGCAGAACGGACAGGTGGGGACAGCCCCAGCATTTT.

The gene calls are TRBV20-1 and TRBJ1-3; D gene unclear. This CDR3 has 15 amino acids. Germline V gene data show CDR1 as DFQATT and CDR2 as SNEGSKA (reference sequence). V lost 2 bases to trimming and J lost 0 bases, with 11 bases between them. CDR3 nucleotide sequence: TGCAGTGCTAGAAAACGGGGAAGCTCTGGAAACACCATATATTTT. Its protein is CSARKRGSSGNTIYF.

The chain recombines TRBV24-1 with TRBJ2-1; 7 positions match TRBD1. The germline V gene has CDR1 KGHDR and CDR2 SFDVKD. This CDR3 has 16 residues. The ends lost 4 bases at V and 5 bases at J; junction bases unmatched: 10. CDR3 residues: CATSDPSTGENNEQFF. CDR3 in DNA: TGTGCCACCAGTGACCCCTCCACAGGGGAAAACAATGAGCAGTTCTTC.

This clonotype was found a few times. The rearrangement links TRBV5-5 to TRBJ1-2; tentatively, D is TRBD1 (5 bases). Germline V CDR1 and CDR2: SGHKS, YYEKEE (reference sequence). V lost 4 bases to trimming and J lost 8 bases, with 21 bases between them. The CDR3 spans 15 residues. The CDR3 spells CASSRPGGAAGGYTF. As DNA, the CDR3 is TGTGCCAGCAGCCGCCCGGGAGGGGCCGCGGGGGGCTACACCTTC.

This clonotype appeared many times. The gene calls are TRBV7-2 and TRBJ1-2; no firm D call. This CDR3 has 13 residues. Germline lookup yields CDR1 SGHTA and CDR2 FQGNSA. V lost 5 bases and J 3 bases, leaving 10 bases between the germline ends. CDR3 bases: TGTGCCAGCAGCCCCGATGGTGACTATGGCTACACCTTC. This sequence encodes CASSPDGDYGYTF.

A few counts support this clonotype. This chain links TRBV2 with TRBJ2-6; the match to TRBD1 covers 8 bases. Germline values: CDR1 SNHLY, CDR2 FYNNEI. CDR3 length: 15 amino acids. Losses at the gene ends were 5 bases for V and 3 bases for J; bases not matched to a gene: 3. This CDR3 reads CASSFRGLGANVLTF. The CDR3 nucleotides are TGTGCCAGCAGTTTCAGGGGGCTTGGGGCCAACGTCCTGACTTTC.

This clonotype was counted at least ten times. This chain joins TRBV12-3 or TRBV12-4 and TRBJ2-2; D remains unclear. V lost 5 bases to trimming and J lost 8 bases, with 18 bases between them. This CDR3 has 15 residues. In nucleotides, the CDR3 is TGTGCCAGCAGTCCTAGACGGACGGCCGTGGGGGAGCTGTTTTTT. It yields the protein CASSPRRTAVGELFF.

V is TRBV7-2 and J is TRBJ2-5, with a tentative D call TRBD2 (6 bases). The CDR3 consists of 16 residues. The germline CDR1 and CDR2 sequences are SGHTA and FQGNSA. V was shortened by 1 base and J by 9 bases, with 21 bases between the two germline ends. The CDR3: CASSLGGAGRGLAQYF. The CDR3 DNA sequence: TGTGCCAGCAGCTTAGGCGGGGCGGGGCGCGGGTTGGCCCAGTACTTC. Full variable domain (remainder filled in from reference TRBV7-2 and TRBJ2-5): GAGVSQSPSNKVTEKGKDVELRCDPISGHTALYWYRQSLGQGLEFLIYFQGNSAPDKSGLPSDRFSAERTGGSVSTLTIQRTQQEDSAVYLCASSLGGAGRGLAQYFGPGTRLLVL.

This clonotype has more than one count but fewer than ten. At one boundary the junction diverges from the germline segment, which might be a read error. The chain carries TRBV7-2 and TRBJ1-2; D gene uncertain. Germline CDR1 and CDR2: SGHTA and FQGNSA. The CDR3 has 11 amino acids. CDR3 sequence (DNA): TGTGCCGGCAGGCGCGGAGGGAGCTACACCTTC. Translating gives CAGRRGGSYTF.

This chain connects TRBV4-3 to TRBJ2-6; D gene uncertain. Deletions cut 0 bases from V and 0 bases from J, with 9 bases between. Per germline, CDR1 LGHNA and CDR2 YSLEER. This CDR3 region has 17 residues. The DNA for the CDR3 is TGCGCCAGCAGCCAAGATATACTGGGCTCTGGGGCCAACGTCCTGACTTTC. Translated, it gives CASSQDILGSGANVLTF.

The chain joins TRBV29-1 to TRBJ2-3; D not resolved. The V gene's germline CDR1 is SQVTM and CDR2 ANQGSEA. The CDR3 contains 13 residues. The V and J ends lost 6 bases and 3 bases respectively, with 13 bases between them. This chain's CDR3 is CSVEMAETDTQYF. The CDR3 DNA is TGCAGCGTCGAGATGGCCGAGACAGATACGCAGTATTTT.

A few counts support this clonotype. The gene calls are TRBV3-1 and TRBJ2-4, with D tentatively TRBD2 (5 bases). The CDR3 extends over 13 amino acids. Germline CDR1 is LGHDT and CDR2 is YNNKEL (reference sequence). The ends were cut back, 1 base at V and 7 bases at J, with 8 bases in the middle. The CDR3 is CASSQAAGNIQYF. CDR3 bases: TGTGCCAGCAGCCAAGCTGCGGGTAACATTCAGTACTTC.

This chain links TRBV5-1 with TRBJ1-3; no definite D call. This CDR3 has 13 residues. Germline V gene data show CDR1 as SGHRS and CDR2 as YFSETQ. Trimming took off 0 bases at V and 3 bases at J, with 4 bases between the two ends. This CDR3 is CASSLEGGNTIYF. The CDR3 nucleotides read TGCGCCAGCAGCTTGGAGGGTGGAAACACCATATATTTT.

This clonotype was counted only a few times. The CDR3 DNA sequence: TGTGCCAGCAGCCCTATTGGGAGACAGGGGCCGTACTTC. This encodes CASSPIGRQGPYF. The V gene is TRBV11-2, the J gene TRBJ2-7; 8 bases match TRBD1. Germline V gene sequence: CDR1 SGHAT, CDR2 FQNNGV. This CDR3 has 13 residues. V was pared by 5 bases and J by 12 bases, with 12 bases of the junction left unmatched.

There are many counts of this clonotype. The V and J genes are TRBV7-9 and TRBJ1-1, with a tentative D call TRBD1 (6 bases). Germline-derived CDR1 and CDR2 are SEHNR and FQNEAQ (reference sequence). Trimming left V 3 bases short and J 7 bases short, with 15 bases between. The CDR3 consists of 14 residues. The CDR3 DNA is TGTGCCAGCAGCTTGGGCGAGGGGGTAGTTGAAGCTTTCTTT. This encodes CASSLGEGVVEAFF.